Each of the 3 T cell receptor beta chains below was sequenced from the same sample in a study of PD-L1 blockade in urothelial cancer. Profiled with immunoSEQ multiplex PCR; TCRdb holds only in-frame clones, not every one. This table has around 40,000 clones, around 80% appearing once. Time point reported: peripheral blood 6 weeks after treatment start. This specimen was PBMCs, taken around atezolizumab (anti-PD-L1) treatment. The receptors were gathered from a man in his 60s with urothelial cancer.

The chain recombines TRBV28 with TRBJ2-2, with TRBD2 as a possible D gene (7 bases). V lost 5 bases and J lost 4, with 23 bases in between. The germline CDR1 and CDR2 sequences are MDHEN and SYDVKM. This CDR3 is built from 18 residues. CDR3 sequence: CASSPSKGGGFGTGELFF. CDR3 coding DNA: TGTGCCAGCAGTCCCTCGAAGGGGGGGGGCTTCGGCACCGGGGAGCTGTTTTTT.

The V call is TRBV5-6, the J call TRBJ1-1; D gene uncertain. This CDR3 contains 12 residues. Germline V gene lookup returns CDR1 SGHDT and CDR2 YYEEEE. V was cut by 5 bases and J by 5 bases, with 10 bases left in between. This CDR3 is CASSAGLTEAFF. In nucleotides, the CDR3 is TGTGCCAGCAGTGCGGGGTTGACTGAAGCTTTCTTT.

This clone came up once. This chain connects TRBV6-5 to TRBJ2-5; a weak D match, TRBD1 (6 bases). The V end was cut by 0 bases, the J end by 5 bases, with 10 bases between. This CDR3 is built from 14 residues. From germline, CDR1 is MNHEY and CDR2 SVGAGI. The CDR3 sequence: CASSYSPGVETQYF. CDR3 sequence (DNA): TGTGCCAGCAGTTACTCGCCAGGGGTGGAGACCCAGTACTTC.